These 16 T cell receptor beta chains came from one sample sequenced in a study of blood T cell repertoires in COVID-19. Data came from immunoSEQ multiplex PCR; TCRdb stores just in-frame clones and leaves some out. This sample has under 300,000 clones, with around 89% found just once. Sequencing was carried out using peripheral blood. The receptors here all came from a woman aged 40-49 years with acute or convalescent COVID-19.

The CDR3 spells CASRPSDRVYGYTF. CDR3 coding DNA: TGTGCCAGTAGGCCTTCGGACAGGGTCTATGGCTACACCTTC. V is TRBV19 and J is TRBJ1-2, with TRBD1 matching over 8 bases. The CDR3 runs 14 residues. Looked up from germline, CDR1 is LNHDA and CDR2 is SQIVND (reference sequence). V was pared by 6 bases and J by 4 bases, with 7 bases of the junction left unmatched.

The gene calls are TRBV30 and TRBJ1-1; 10 bases are a match to TRBD1. The V segment lost 2 bases and the J segment 3 bases; nucleotides outside the gene matches: 3. The CDR3 sequence is 14 residues long. CDR1 and CDR2 (germline): GTSNPN, SVGIG (reference sequence). The CDR3 loop reads CAWSRDRGHTEAFF. The CDR3 nucleotides are TGTGCCTGGAGTCGGGACAGGGGTCACACTGAAGCTTTCTTT.

V gene TRBV19 combines with J gene TRBJ2-1; TRBD1 agrees at 9 bases. The CDR3 loop spans 15 amino acids. The junction had 4 bases not matched to a gene; V was cut back by 5 bases and J by 2 bases. From germline, CDR1 is LNHDA and CDR2 SQIVND (reference sequence). The CDR3 sequence is CASSLRDRAYNEQFF. The CDR3 DNA reads TGTGCCAGTAGTCTCCGGGACAGGGCCTACAATGAGCAGTTCTTC.

The rearrangement uses TRBV19 and TRBJ1-4, with TRBD1 matching over 10 bases. This CDR3 comprises 15 residues. V dropped 4 bases and J dropped 8; count of bases not matched to a gene: 7. In germline, CDR1 is LNHDA, CDR2 SQIVND (reference sequence). The CDR3 protein is CASSNRGTGVEKLFF. The CDR3 DNA sequence: TGTGCCAGTAGTAACCGGGGGACAGGGGTCGAAAAACTGTTTTTT.

The chain employs TRBV2 and TRBJ1-2; TRBD1 matches at 7 bases. V shed 7 bases and J 5 bases; nucleotides not matched to a gene: 4. CDR3 size: 12 residues. Germline V gene sequence: CDR1 SNHLY, CDR2 FYNNEI. The CDR3 loop reads CASNLGQYGYTF. DNA for the CDR3: TGTGCCAGCAATCTGGGACAGTATGGCTACACCTTC.

This rearrangement joins TRBV24-1 to TRBJ2-3; D is possibly TRBD1 (7 bases). Trimming removed 5 bases from V and 3 bases from J, with 14 bases in between. The CDR3 runs to 15 residues. Germline loops: CDR1 KGHDR, CDR2 SFDVKD. CDR3 DNA sequence: TGTGCCACCAGTGGTGCCAGGGGGAGGACAGATACGCAGTATTTT. It codes for CATSGARGRTDTQYF.

The V and J genes are TRBV6-2 or TRBV6-3 and TRBJ1-2; TRBD1 is a possible D gene (5 bases). Germline V lookup: CDR1 MNHEY, CDR2 SVGEGT. CDR3 length equals 13 residues. Trimming removed 5 bases at V and 3 bases at J, with 10 bases between. CDR3 region: CASSLAGHYGYTF. CDR3 nucleotide sequence: TGTGCCAGCAGTCTGGCAGGGCACTATGGCTACACCTTC.

This clone was recorded once. The V and J genes are TRBV7-8 and TRBJ1-2, with 8 bases aligning to TRBD1. Germline V gene sequence: CDR1 SGHVS, CDR2 FQNEAQ. V shed 5 bases, J shed 8 bases, and the junction held 19 bases outside the gene matches. CDR3 length: 17 amino acids. The DNA of the CDR3 is TGTGCCAGCAGCAATAGACGAGTCGACAGGGGAGGCTCCGGCTACACCTTC. Translating gives CASSNRRVDRGGSGYTF.

The chain employs TRBV2 and TRBJ2-3; weak D call: TRBD2 (5 bases). The CDR3 sequence is 14 residues long. The V end was cut by 4 bases, the J end by 2 bases, with 10 bases between. CDR1 is SNHLY, CDR2 FYNNEI, per germline. Here the CDR3 reads CASSGGFFTDTQYF. DNA for the CDR3: TGTGCCAGCAGTGGCGGGTTCTTCACAGATACGCAGTATTTT.

The chain is built from TRBV5-6 and TRBJ2-7; no firm D call. Trimming removed 2 bases at V and 5 bases at J, with 11 bases between. In germline, CDR1 is SGHDT, CDR2 YYEEEE. The CDR3 covers 13 residues. CDR3 DNA: TGTGCCAGCAGCTTTGGCACGATCAACGAGCAGTACGTC. Its protein is CASSFGTINEQYV.

The chain links TRBV2 to TRBJ1-2; D not resolved. The V end lost 6 bases, the J end lost 5 bases, and 10 bases lay between the germline ends. The CDR3 has 12 amino acids. Germline V CDR1 and CDR2: SNHLY, FYNNEI. Written as DNA, the CDR3 is TGTGCCAGCAGCCAAAACGAGTATGGCTACACCTTC. It yields the protein CASSQNEYGYTF. The full variable domain, its missing parts supplied by reference TRBV2 and TRBJ1-2, is EPEVTQTPSHQVTQMGQEVILRCVPISNHLYFYWYRQILGQKVEFLVSFYNNEISEKSEIFDDQFSVERPDGSNFTLKIRSTKLEDSAMYFCASSQNEYGYTFGSGTRLTVV.

The gene calls are TRBV6-5 and TRBJ1-6; TRBD1 matches 9 bases. The junction had 6 bases not matched to a gene; V was cut back by 5 bases and J by 7 bases. The CDR3 consists of 15 residues. Germline V gene sequence: CDR1 MNHEY, CDR2 SVGAGI. CDR3: CASSQTTGGNSPLHF. In DNA, the CDR3 is TGTGCCAGCAGTCAGACGACAGGGGGAAATTCACCCCTCCACTTT.

The V call is TRBV12-3 or TRBV12-4, the J call TRBJ2-1, with TRBD1 identical over 7 bases. V was pared by 8 bases and J by 6 bases, with 4 bases of the junction left unmatched. This CDR3 spans 12 amino acids. CDR3 in amino acids: CASRDRANEQFF. CDR3 nucleotides: TGTGCCAGCCGAGACAGGGCCAATGAGCAGTTCTTC.

The rearrangement joins TRBV10-3 to TRBJ2-3; 8 bases map to TRBD2. The CDR3 totals 14 residues. V lost 7 bases to trimming and J lost 2 bases; unmatched junction nucleotides: 5. The germline gives CDR1 ENHRY, CDR2 SYGVKD. CDR3 loop: CAINYSGVTDTQYF. CDR3 DNA sequence: TGTGCCATCAACTATAGCGGGGTCACAGATACGCAGTATTTT.

Remarks on this clone: One end of the junction is discordant with germline, which a read error may explain. The chain joins TRBV6-4 to TRBJ1-2, with D uncertain. Germline CDR1 MRHNA, CDR2 SNTAGT. The CDR3 is made up of 12 amino acids. The DNA for the CDR3 is TGTGCCAGCCTCGCAGGTCCCTATAGCTACACCTTC. Translated: CASLAGPYSYTF.

V gene TRBV14 combines with J gene TRBJ1-6, with D perhaps TRBD1 (5 bases). The germline CDR1 and CDR2 sequences are SGHDN and FVKESK. Trimming took off 4 bases at V and 6 bases at J, with 13 bases between the two ends. The CDR3 is 15 residues long. The CDR3 sequence: CASSLPGLSNSPLHF. For the CDR3, the DNA is TGTGCCAGCAGCCTACCGGGACTGAGTAATTCACCCCTCCACTTT.